Presented here are 27 T cell receptor beta chains from one specimen sequenced in a study of CXCR3-negative and CXCR3-positive naive CD8 T cells. 5' RACE with UMI labels generated the TRB cDNA libraries. Reanalyzing the 5' RACE reads, TCRdb keeps one entry per CDR3 protein, without DNA. This sample's clone table lists 100,000 to 150,000 distinct CDR3 sequences. The material sequenced was naive CXCR3- CD8+ T cells from blood. Stated subset: CD45RO-CCR7+CD27+CD95- naive CD8+ T cells lacking CXCR3 (TNR3-). The source of these receptors is a human donor in good health. Some clones in this sample may be carry-over from other donors' samples.

V usage is TRBV6-2 or TRBV6-3 and J usage is TRBJ2-7; TCRdb names TRBD1, which stays unverified in the absence of DNA. The CDR3 extends over 16 amino acids. Germline loops: CDR1 MNHEY, CDR2 SVGEGT. CDR3 amino acids: CASSYDPGTGGYEQYF.

The rearrangement uses TRBV5-1 and TRBJ2-3; TCRdb picks TRBD1, but there is no DNA to check that call. The CDR3 has 14 residues. Germline values: CDR1 SGHRS, CDR2 YFSETQ. The CDR3 here is CASSRAGDTDTQYF.

J is TRBJ2-1 and V is TRBV10-1; TCRdb reports TRBD1, a call that lacks DNA to check it against. Germline V gives CDR1 WNHNN, CDR2 SYGVQD (reference sequence). The CDR3 is 19 amino acids. The CDR3 spells CASSEFAADGGGLDSEQFF.

The chain joins TRBV5-6 to TRBJ2-1; TCRdb designates TRBD1, a call that cannot be tested without DNA. Germline V CDR1 and CDR2: SGHDT, YYEEEE. This CDR3 comprises 14 residues. CDR3 loop: CASRQRSSYNEQFF.

The rearrangement uses TRBV7-7 and TRBJ2-7; the TRBD2 assignment by TCRdb is unverifiable without DNA. The CDR3 contains 17 residues. The germline CDR1 and CDR2 sequences are SSHAT and FNYEAQ (reference sequence). CDR3 loop: CASTIMRLLAENNEQYF.

The rearrangement uses TRBV9 and TRBJ1-2. CDR1 is SGDLS, CDR2 YYNGEE, per germline. The CDR3 spans 16 residues. The CDR3 reads CASSVEVQHENYGYTF.

CDR3 protein: CAWTGQGVINQPQHF. This chain links TRBV30 with TRBJ1-5; the TCRdb call, TRBD1, lacks DNA for checking. CDR1 and CDR2 from the germline V gene are GTSNPN and SVGIG (reference sequence). The CDR3 runs to 15 residues.

The chain recombines TRBV20-1 with TRBJ1-1. Germline CDR1 DFQATT, CDR2 SNEGSKA (reference sequence). The length of the CDR3 is 11 residues. CDR3 residues: CSATGLAEAFF.

The chain carries TRBV10-2 and TRBJ1-1; the TRBD1 assignment by TCRdb is unverifiable without DNA. CDR1 and CDR2 from the germline V gene are WSHSY and SAAADI. The CDR3 totals 14 residues. Here the CDR3 reads CASSEGDRDNEAFF.

The rearrangement links TRBV29-1 to TRBJ2-2; TCRdb gives TRBD2 as the D gene, but with no DNA this cannot be confirmed. Looked up from germline, CDR1 is SQVTM and CDR2 is ANQGSEA. CDR3 length equals 16 residues. The CDR3 sequence is CSVGLAAATNTGELFF.

The chain recombines TRBV15 with TRBJ2-1; with no DNA, the TCRdb D assignment of TRBD1 cannot be verified. Germline loops: CDR1 LNHNV, CDR2 YYDKDF (reference sequence). The CDR3 loop spans 15 amino acids. The CDR3 region is CATSAYSGGDNEQFF.

V usage is TRBV7-9 and J usage is TRBJ2-1. The CDR3 extends over 14 amino acids. Germline V gives CDR1 SEHNR, CDR2 FQNEAQ (reference sequence). The CDR3 spells CASSLPATYNEQFF.

V is TRBV7-8 and J is TRBJ2-2; TCRdb selects TRBD1, and the lack of DNA leaves this call unchecked. CDR1 and CDR2 (germline): SGHVS, FQNEAQ. This CDR3 is 15 amino acids long. CDR3 in amino acids: CASRMTGANTGELFF. The full variable domain, with the rest looked up from reference TRBV7-8 and TRBJ2-2, is GAGVSQSPRYKVAKRGQDVALRCDPISGHVSLFWYQQALGQGPEFLTYFQNEAQLDKSGLPSDRFFAERPEGSVSTLKIQRTQQEDSAVYLCASRMTGANTGELFFGEGSRLTVL.

The V and J genes are TRBV11-2 and TRBJ2-3; the D call of TRBD2 rests on TCRdb alone, since no DNA is present to check it. The CDR3 spans 18 residues. The V gene's germline CDR1 is SGHAT and CDR2 FQNNGV. CDR3 protein: CASSLEASGGVSTDTQYF.

This rearrangement joins TRBV29-1 to TRBJ2-3; no DNA is available, so the TRBD2 call from TCRdb remains unchecked. The V gene's germline CDR1 is SQVTM and CDR2 ANQGSEA. The CDR3 sequence is 15 residues long. The CDR3 reads CSVSHGSGSADTQYF.

The J gene is TRBJ2-5, the V gene TRBV28; the TCRdb D gene call, TRBD2, has no DNA to confirm it. Germline-derived CDR1 and CDR2 are MDHEN and SYDVKM. The CDR3 spans 18 residues. CDR3 protein: CASSLVAGGEISEETQYF.

The chain uses TRBV25-1 and TRBJ1-1; TCRdb's D gene call, TRBD1, goes unchecked for lack of DNA. Germline V CDR1 and CDR2: MGHDK, SYGVNS. This CDR3 has 13 amino acids. CDR3 sequence: CASSGQGNTEAFF.

This sequence joins TRBV29-1 and TRBJ2-1; TCRdb indicates TRBD1, and absent DNA this call remains unverified. CDR3 length: 15 residues. Germline-derived CDR1 and CDR2 are SQVTM and ANQGSEA. CDR3: CSVETGQGWKNEQFF.

The V call is TRBV20-1, the J call TRBJ2-7; TCRdb picks TRBD2, but there is no DNA to check that call. The V gene's germline CDR1 is DFQATT and CDR2 SNEGSKA (reference sequence). CDR3 length: 16 amino acids. CDR3 amino acids: CSARDLLGEGSYEQYF.

The V gene is TRBV15, the J gene TRBJ2-1; TCRdb picks TRBD2, but there is no DNA to check that call. Germline CDR1 reads LNHNV; CDR2 reads YYDKDF (reference sequence). This CDR3 region has 16 residues. CDR3 amino acids: CATSRDARSGGDEQFF.

The chain uses TRBV11-2 and TRBJ2-1; TCRdb lists TRBD1, though no DNA is available to test this call. The CDR3 has 16 amino acids. Per the germline V gene, CDR1 is SGHAT and CDR2 is FQNNGV. The CDR3 loop is CASSLDMTTGGNEQFF.

This chain joins TRBV9 and TRBJ2-3; TCRdb gives TRBD2 as the D gene, but with no DNA this cannot be confirmed. CDR1 and CDR2 from the germline V gene are SGDLS and YYNGEE. This CDR3 comprises 16 residues. The CDR3 sequence: CASSARLAGATDTQYF.

The chain has TRBV28 and TRBJ1-3. Germline CDR1 and CDR2: MDHEN and SYDVKM. CDR3 length: 16 amino acids. The CDR3 loop reads CASSFFGSASGNTIYF. Together with reference TRBV28 and TRBJ1-3, the CDR3 gives the full variable domain: DVKVTQSSRYLVKRTGEKVFLECVQDMDHENMFWYRQDPGLGLRLIYFSYDVKMKEKGDIPEGYSVSREKKERFSLILESASTNQTSMYLCASSFFGSASGNTIYFGEGSWLTVV.

This chain links TRBV19 with TRBJ1-2; TCRdb names TRBD1, which stays unverified in the absence of DNA. The germline gives CDR1 LNHDA, CDR2 SQIVND (reference sequence). The CDR3 loop spans 16 amino acids. CDR3: CASSLDREPKNYGYTF.

The chain employs TRBV7-2 and TRBJ2-2; TCRdb returns TRBD2, unconfirmable since there is no DNA. This CDR3 has 16 amino acids. CDR1 is SGHTA and CDR2 is FQGNSA in the germline V gene. This CDR3 reads CASSFGTSLGTGELFF.

V gene TRBV4-1 combines with J gene TRBJ1-1; TCRdb proposes TRBD1, but this gene call is untestable without DNA. The germline CDR1 and CDR2 sequences are MGHRA and YSYEKL. The CDR3 is made up of 14 amino acids. The CDR3 is CASSQDSRGREAFF.

V gene TRBV5-4 combines with J gene TRBJ2-5; the D call from TCRdb, TRBD1, cannot be confirmed without DNA. Germline assignment: CDR1 SGHNT and CDR2 YYREEE (reference sequence). CDR3 size: 14 residues. The CDR3 loop reads CASSFRGVRETQYF.